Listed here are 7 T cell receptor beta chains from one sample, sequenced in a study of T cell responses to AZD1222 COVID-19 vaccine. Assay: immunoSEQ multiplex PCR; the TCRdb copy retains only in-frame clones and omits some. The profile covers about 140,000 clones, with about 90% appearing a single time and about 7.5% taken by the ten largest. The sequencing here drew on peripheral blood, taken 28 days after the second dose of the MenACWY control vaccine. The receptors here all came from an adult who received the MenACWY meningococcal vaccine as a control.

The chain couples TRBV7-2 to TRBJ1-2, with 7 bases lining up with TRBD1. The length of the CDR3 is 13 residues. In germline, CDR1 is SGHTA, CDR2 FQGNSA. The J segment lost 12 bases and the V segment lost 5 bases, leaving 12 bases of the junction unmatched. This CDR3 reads CASSGRDSRLNTF. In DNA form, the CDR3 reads TGTGCCAGCAGCGGCCGGGACAGCCGACTAAACACCTTC.

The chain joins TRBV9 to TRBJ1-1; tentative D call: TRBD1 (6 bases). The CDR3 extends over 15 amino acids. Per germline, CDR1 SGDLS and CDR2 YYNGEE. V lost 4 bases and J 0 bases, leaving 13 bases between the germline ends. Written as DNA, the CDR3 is TGTGCCAGCAGCACCTCGACAGGAATGAACACTGAAGCTTTCTTT. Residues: CASSTSTGMNTEAFF.

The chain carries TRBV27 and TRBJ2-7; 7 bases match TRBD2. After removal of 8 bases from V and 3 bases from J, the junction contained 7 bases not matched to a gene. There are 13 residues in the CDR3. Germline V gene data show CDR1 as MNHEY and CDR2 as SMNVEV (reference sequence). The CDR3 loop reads CASGTSVIYEQYF. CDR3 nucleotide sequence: TGTGCCAGCGGAACTAGCGTGATCTACGAGCAGTACTTC.

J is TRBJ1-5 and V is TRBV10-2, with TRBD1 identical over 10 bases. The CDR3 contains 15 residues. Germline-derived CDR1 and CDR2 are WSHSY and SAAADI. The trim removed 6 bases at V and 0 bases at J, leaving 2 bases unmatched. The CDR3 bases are TGCGCCAGCAGGGGGACAGGGGCTAGCAATCAGCCCCAGCATTTT. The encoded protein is CASRGTGASNQPQHF.

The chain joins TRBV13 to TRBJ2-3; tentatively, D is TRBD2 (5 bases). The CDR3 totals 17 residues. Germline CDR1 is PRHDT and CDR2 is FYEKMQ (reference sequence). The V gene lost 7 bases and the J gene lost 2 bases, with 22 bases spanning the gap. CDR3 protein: CASTHGDGLKSTDTQYF. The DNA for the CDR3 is TGTGCCAGCACTCACGGGGATGGACTGAAGTCCACAGATACGCAGTATTTT.

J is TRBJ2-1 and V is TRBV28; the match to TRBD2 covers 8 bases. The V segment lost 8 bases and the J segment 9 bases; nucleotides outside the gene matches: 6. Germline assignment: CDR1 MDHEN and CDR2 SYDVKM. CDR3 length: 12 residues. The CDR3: CASFGGGSEQFF. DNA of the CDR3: TGTGCCAGCTTCGGGGGGGGTAGTGAGCAGTTCTTC.

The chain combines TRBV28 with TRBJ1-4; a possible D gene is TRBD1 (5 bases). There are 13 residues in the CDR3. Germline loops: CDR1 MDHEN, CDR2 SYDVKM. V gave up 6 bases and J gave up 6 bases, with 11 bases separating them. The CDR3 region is CASSSGLDEKLFF. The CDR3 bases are TGTGCCAGCAGCTCGGGACTCGATGAAAAACTGTTTTTT.